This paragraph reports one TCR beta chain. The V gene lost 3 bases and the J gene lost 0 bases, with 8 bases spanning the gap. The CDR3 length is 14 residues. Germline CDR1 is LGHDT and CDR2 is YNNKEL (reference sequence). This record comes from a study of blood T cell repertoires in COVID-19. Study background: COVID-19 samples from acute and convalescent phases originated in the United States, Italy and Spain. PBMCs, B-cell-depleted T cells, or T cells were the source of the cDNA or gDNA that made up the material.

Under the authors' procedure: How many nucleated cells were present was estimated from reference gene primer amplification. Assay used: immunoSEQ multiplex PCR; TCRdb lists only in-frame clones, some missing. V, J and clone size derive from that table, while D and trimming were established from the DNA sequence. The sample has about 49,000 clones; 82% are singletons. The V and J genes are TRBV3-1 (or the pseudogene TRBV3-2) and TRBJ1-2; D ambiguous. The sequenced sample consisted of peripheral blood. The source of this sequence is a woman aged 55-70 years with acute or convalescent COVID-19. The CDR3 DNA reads TGTGCCAGCAGCCACCGGACTTCTAACTATGGCTACACCTTC. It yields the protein CASSHRTSNYGYTF.